These 18 T cell receptor beta chains originate from one sample sequenced in a study of cytomegalovirus exposure and HLA in healthy donors. The protocol was immunoSEQ multiplex PCR, while the TCRdb copy is restricted to in-frame clones and leaves out a portion. The sample has fewer than 150,000 clones, about 87% seen once. Sequenced: PBMCs. The origin of the receptors is a man aged 18 to 29 in good health and CMV-seropositive.

The gene calls are TRBV30 and TRBJ2-7; a possible D gene is TRBD1 (6 bases). Trimming left V 5 bases short and J 4 bases short, with 15 bases between. CDR3 length: 13 residues. CDR1 and CDR2 from the germline V gene are GTSNPN and SVGIG (reference sequence). DNA of the CDR3: TGTGCCTGGGACAGGATCAATTCGTACGAGCAGTACTTC. Protein product: CAWDRINSYEQYF.

This chain uses TRBV4-2 with TRBJ2-3; TRBD2 matches 7 bases. Germline V gene data show CDR1 as LGHNA and CDR2 as YNFKEQ. V lost 0 bases, J lost 2 bases, and 8 bases stayed unmatched. The CDR3 consists of 17 residues. CDR3 in DNA: TGTGCCAGCAGCCAAGAGGAAGGCGGGGGAGTCACAGATACGCAGTATTTT. It specifies CASSQEEGGGVTDTQYF.

This chain uses TRBV6-5 with TRBJ1-5; tentative D call: TRBD1 (5 bases). CDR3 length: 16 amino acids. CDR1 is MNHEY, CDR2 SVGAGI, per germline. With 0 bases removed from V and 1 base from J, the gap between germline ends came to 10 bases. The CDR3 DNA reads as TGTGCCAGCAGTTACTCGGCCAGGGTGAGCAATCAGCCCCAGCATTTT. Translation: CASSYSARVSNQPQHF.

The CDR3 spells CASSSPSASPYEQYF. In DNA, the CDR3 is TGCGCCAGCAGCTCCCCCTCCGCGAGCCCCTACGAGCAGTACTTC. This chain links TRBV5-1 with TRBJ2-7, with D hard to call. This CDR3 region has 15 residues. From germline, CDR1 is SGHRS and CDR2 YFSETQ. The germline V and J ends were trimmed by 3 bases and 2 bases, with 15 bases remaining between them.

The V call is TRBV9, the J call TRBJ1-6; D is possibly TRBD1 (5 bases). This CDR3 comprises 14 residues. The V gene's germline CDR1 is SGDLS and CDR2 YYNGEE. V lost 0 bases and J 9 bases, leaving 10 bases between the germline ends. CDR3 sequence: CASSVVQRGSPLHF. CDR3 coding DNA: TGTGCCAGCAGCGTAGTACAAAGGGGTTCACCCCTCCACTTT.

The chain is built from TRBV9 and TRBJ1-4; D gene ambiguous. CDR1 and CDR2 (germline): SGDLS, YYNGEE. The CDR3 consists of 14 residues. The ends were cut back, 0 bases at V and 0 bases at J, with 3 bases in the middle. The CDR3 nucleotides read TGTGCCAGCAGCGTAGGGCCAACTAATGAAAAACTGTTTTTT. Translating it yields CASSVGPTNEKLFF.

V is TRBV29-1 and J is TRBJ2-1; 9 bases match TRBD2. In germline, CDR1 is SQVTM, CDR2 ANQGSEA. After removal of 7 bases from V and 2 bases from J, the junction contained 6 bases not matched to a gene. This CDR3 region has 14 residues. CDR3 in amino acids: CSASSGGTYNEQFF. As DNA, the CDR3 is TGCAGCGCCTCCAGCGGGGGGACCTACAATGAGCAGTTCTTC.

This clone was counted a single time. The chain is built from TRBV6-5 and TRBJ1-2; 8 bases are shared with TRBD1. The trim removed 2 bases at V and 4 bases at J, leaving 9 bases unmatched. The CDR3 contains 16 residues. Germline assignment: CDR1 MNHEY and CDR2 SVGAGI. CDR3 loop: CASSYRTGSIFYGYTF. The DNA of the CDR3 is TGTGCCAGCAGTTACCGGACAGGGTCTATCTTCTATGGCTACACCTTC.

The chain has TRBV18 and TRBJ1-1, with 9 bases identical to TRBD1. Germline values: CDR1 KGHSH, CDR2 LQKENI. V shed 4 bases, J shed 1 base, and the junction held 4 bases outside the gene matches. The CDR3 runs to 15 residues. CDR3 in amino acids: CASSLMGQGNTEAFF. In DNA, the CDR3 is TGTGCCAGCTCACTCATGGGACAGGGGAACACTGAAGCTTTCTTT. Together with reference TRBV18 and TRBJ1-1, the CDR3 gives the full variable domain: NAGVMQNPRHLVRRRGQEARLRCSPMKGHSHVYWYRQLPEEGLKFMVYLQKENIIDESGMPKERFSAEFPKEGPSILRIQQVVRGDSAAYFCASSLMGQGNTEAFFGQGTRLTVV.

The chain links TRBV10-1 to TRBJ1-1; D might be TRBD1 (6 bases). V lost 0 bases to trimming and J lost 4 bases, with 9 bases between them. Germline loops: CDR1 WNHNN, CDR2 SYGVQD (reference sequence). The length of the CDR3 is 14 residues. CDR3 sequence reads: CASSESQGITEAFF. The CDR3 region has the DNA TGCGCCAGCAGTGAGTCCCAGGGGATCACTGAAGCTTTCTTT.

This clone occurred a few times. The chain uses TRBV9 and TRBJ1-4, with D perhaps TRBD1 (5 bases). CDR3 length: 15 amino acids. The germline V gene has CDR1 SGDLS and CDR2 YYNGEE. V was cut by 4 bases and J by 7 bases, with 17 bases left in between. CDR3 residues: CASSPTGTAFEKLFF. The CDR3, as DNA: TGTGCCAGCAGCCCAACCGGGACTGCTTTTGAAAAACTGTTTTTT.

This clone has just a few counts. V is TRBV7-6 and J is TRBJ2-5; D uncertain. The CDR3 length is 15 residues. Germline V gene sequence: CDR1 SGHVS, CDR2 FNYEAQ. Between the trimmed V and J ends, which lost 1 base and 4 bases, there was a span of 13 bases. CDR3 nucleotides: TGTGCCAGCAGCTTAGGAGGAACCGCCGCAGAGACCCAGTACTTC. As protein: CASSLGGTAAETQYF.

This chain links TRBV5-1 with TRBJ1-4, with TRBD1 identical over 8 bases. The CDR3 is 14 residues long. Germline CDR1 SGHRS, CDR2 YFSETQ. V shed 3 bases, J shed 8 bases, and the junction held 6 bases outside the gene matches. The CDR3 sequence: CASSSQGANEKLFF. For the CDR3, the DNA is TGCGCCAGCAGCTCCCAGGGGGCGAACGAAAAACTGTTTTTT. Using reference TRBV5-1 and TRBJ1-4 for the parts outside the CDR3, the full variable domain is KAGVTQTPRYLIKTRGQQVTLSCSPISGHRSVSWYQQTPGQGLQFLFEYFSETQRNKGNFPGRFSGRQFSNSRSEMNVSTLELGDSALYLCASSSQGANEKLFFGSGTQLSVL.

J is TRBJ2-4 and V is TRBV9; 7 bases match TRBD2. The CDR3 covers 14 residues. V shed 4 bases, J shed 6 bases, and the junction held 7 bases outside the gene matches. CDR1 and CDR2 (germline): SGDLS, YYNGEE. The DNA for the CDR3 is TGTGCCAGCAGCCCCCCCTCTAGCGGAAACATTCAGTACTTC. This encodes CASSPPSSGNIQYF.

This chain joins TRBV6-5 and TRBJ1-5, with D perhaps matching TRBD1 (6 bases). Trimming took 4 bases from V and 3 from J, leaving 10 bases between them. The CDR3 loop spans 14 amino acids. CDR1 and CDR2 (germline): MNHEY, SVGAGI. The DNA of the CDR3 is TGTGCCAGCAGTTGGGGGCCTACCAATCAGCCCCAGCATTTT. This encodes CASSWGPTNQPQHF.

The chain recombines TRBV7-3 with TRBJ2-2, with 9 bases that match TRBD1. Germline V gives CDR1 SGHTA, CDR2 FQGTGA. The trim removed 1 base at V and 3 bases at J, leaving 3 bases unmatched. This CDR3 has 16 amino acids. The CDR3 DNA follows: TGTGCCAGCAGCTTAATCGGGACAGGGTACACCGGGGAGCTGTTTTTT. Encoded protein: CASSLIGTGYTGELFF.

The V and J genes are TRBV19 and TRBJ2-1; 9 bases map to TRBD1. V shed 4 bases, J shed 2 bases, and the junction held 3 bases outside the gene matches. The CDR3 is made up of 15 amino acids. Per the germline V gene, CDR1 is LNHDA and CDR2 is SQIVND (reference sequence). This chain's CDR3 is CASSRTGGAYNEQFF. The CDR3, as DNA: TGTGCCAGTAGTAGAACAGGGGGCGCCTACAATGAGCAGTTCTTC.

The V call is TRBV7-3, the J call TRBJ2-7; 9 positions match TRBD2. J lost 3 bases, V lost 4 bases, and 7 bases had no gene match. The CDR3 is made up of 15 amino acids. Per the germline V gene, CDR1 is SGHTA and CDR2 is FQGTGA. CDR3 nucleotide sequence: TGTGCCAGCAGCTACGATGGGACTAGCCTCTACGAGCAGTACTTC. It encodes CASSYDGTSLYEQYF. Variable domain in full (rest from reference TRBV7-3 and TRBJ2-7): GAGVSQTPSNKVTEKGKYVELRCDPISGHTALYWYRQSLGQGPEFLIYFQGTGAADDSGLPNDRFFAVRPEGSVSTLKIQRTERGDSAVYLCASSYDGTSLYEQYFGPGTRLTVT.